The next 25 T cell receptor beta chains were all read from a single sample in a study of vaccination and CD4 T cells after COVID-19. Once obtained from cultured CD4+ T cells, the DNA was sequenced using the Oncomine TCR Beta short-read assay. TCRdb analysed the PCR reads with MiXCR anew, one entry per CDR3 protein. The sample holds more than 9,500 distinct CDR3 sequences, roughly three fifths seen once. Antigens for these TCRs are unknown. This sample's treatment: roughly 11-day PBMC culture with coronavirus spike peptide pools or control peptides (ViraFEST assay). Sample: CD4+ T cells from blood, cultured in vitro. These TCRs come from a human donor who had recovered from COVID-19.

CDR3 sequence reads: CASSLRTANTEAFF. DNA for the CDR3: TGTGCCAGCAGTTTAAGGACAGCGAACACTGAAGCTTTCTTT. The J gene is TRBJ1-1, the V gene TRBV12-3 or TRBV12-4, with D possibly matching TRBD1 (6 bases). This CDR3 has 14 residues. Trimming shortened V by 2 bases and J by 1 base, and 8 bases separated the two germline ends.

J is TRBJ2-7 and V is TRBV12-3 or TRBV12-4; TRBD1 is a possible D gene (6 bases). V lost 1 base to trimming and J lost 5 bases, with 12 bases between them. This CDR3 is 14 amino acids long. CDR3 in amino acids: CASSLVVRGHEQYF. The DNA of the CDR3 is TGTGCCAGCAGTTTAGTCGTCAGGGGTCACGAGCAGTACTTC.

The chain has TRBV11-2 and TRBJ2-2; D gene ambiguous. This CDR3 spans 14 amino acids. Trimming stripped 0 bases from V and 6 bases from J, with 8 bases between. Germline V gives CDR1 SGHAT, CDR2 FQNNGV. The CDR3 is CASSLDLLSGELFF. DNA for the CDR3: TGTGCCAGCAGCTTAGATTTACTCTCCGGGGAGCTGTTTTTT.

This clonotype is a singleton in its sample. This chain links TRBV6-2 or TRBV6-3 with TRBJ2-2, with D unresolved. Germline assignment: CDR1 MNHEY and CDR2 SVGEGT. The ends were cut back, 5 bases at V and 0 bases at J, with 10 bases in the middle. This CDR3 spans 15 amino acids. CDR3 DNA: TGTGCCAGCAGTCCCTACGTCGCGAACACCGGGGAGCTGTTTTTT. As protein: CASSPYVANTGELFF.

CDR3 nucleotide sequence: TGTGCCAGCAGCTTAAACAGGGGGCTCACCGGGGAGCTGTTTTTT. It encodes CASSLNRGLTGELFF. The chain is built from TRBV7-3 and TRBJ2-2; 9 nucleotides line up with TRBD1. J gave up 4 bases and V 1 base, and 1 base lay outside the gene matches. CDR3 length: 15 residues. Germline V gene data show CDR1 as SGHTA and CDR2 as FQGTGA. Full variable domain (outside the CDR3, taken from reference TRBV7-3 and TRBJ2-2): GAGVSQTPSNKVTEKGKYVELRCDPISGHTALYWYRQSLGQGPEFLIYFQGTGAADDSGLPNDRFFAVRPEGSVSTLKIQRTERGDSAVYLCASSLNRGLTGELFFGEGSRLTVL.

This clonotype came up a few times. The rearrangement links TRBV6-5 to TRBJ1-1, with D maybe TRBD1 (5 bases). The germline gives CDR1 MNHEY, CDR2 SVGAGI. Trimming stripped 4 bases from V and 1 base from J, with 7 bases between. The CDR3 is 13 amino acids. CDR3 residues: CASSFTGNTEAFF. Written as DNA, the CDR3 is TGTGCCAGCAGTTTTACAGGGAACACTGAAGCTTTCTTT.

V usage is TRBV20-1 and J usage is TRBJ2-5, with 8 bases lining up with TRBD2. Per germline, CDR1 DFQATT and CDR2 SNEGSKA (reference sequence). Trimming took 0 bases from V and 1 from J; bases not matched to a gene: 4. This CDR3 has 15 residues. DNA of the CDR3: TGCAGTGCTAGAGATGGGCTAGCGGGCCAAGAGACCCAGTACTTC. Its translation: CSARDGLAGQETQYF.

The V gene is TRBV7-2, the J gene TRBJ2-1; 9 nucleotides line up with TRBD1. Germline CDR1 and CDR2: SGHTA and FQGNSA. The CDR3 length is 15 residues. With V trimmed by 5 bases and J by 6 bases, 8 bases remained unmatched. The CDR3 sequence is CASSRLGTGLNEQFF. CDR3 coding DNA: TGTGCCAGCAGCCGACTAGGGACAGGGCTCAATGAGCAGTTCTTC.

The chain recombines TRBV6-5 with TRBJ1-1; D not certain. V was shortened by 8 bases and J by 8 bases, with 6 bases between the two germline ends. This CDR3 is built from 9 residues. CDR1 MNHEY and CDR2 SVGAGI come from the germline V gene. This chain's CDR3 is CASVTEAFF. The CDR3 DNA reads as TGTGCCAGCGTTACCGAAGCTTTCTTT.

The chain couples TRBV7-8 to TRBJ2-3; no clear D. This CDR3 has 15 residues. Germline V gene data show CDR1 as SGHVS and CDR2 as FQNEAQ. Trimming removed 1 base from V and 4 bases from J, with 12 bases in between. The CDR3: CASSLDRWVPDTQYF. The DNA for the CDR3 is TGTGCCAGCAGCTTAGATCGGTGGGTCCCAGATACGCAGTATTTT.

The rearrangement uses TRBV27 and TRBJ1-1; 7 bases fit TRBD1. The CDR3 consists of 17 residues. Germline V gene sequence: CDR1 MNHEY, CDR2 SMNVEV (reference sequence). J gave up 7 bases and V 2 bases, and 16 bases lay outside the gene matches. CDR3 bases: TGTGCCAGCAGTTTAATGCCGGGACAGTTCACCTCGGATGAAGCTTTCTTT. It is translated as CASSLMPGQFTSDEAFF.

The chain has TRBV12-3 or TRBV12-4 and TRBJ1-2; D is ambiguous. The CDR3 has 17 amino acids. Trimming pared 3 bases from V and 8 bases from J, leaving 25 bases between. CDR3 protein: CASSFRPTATIPYGYTF. The CDR3 region has the DNA TGTGCCAGCAGTTTTCGGCCTACGGCGACAATCCCATACGGCTACACCTTC.

In the case of this clonotype: This may be a read error: a much more frequent sequence differs by one nucleotide. The chain carries TRBV6-2 or TRBV6-3 and TRBJ2-3; D possibly uses TRBD1 or TRBD2 (5 bases each). The V end was cut by 6 bases, the J end by 5 bases, with 9 bases between. CDR1 is MNHEY and CDR2 is SVGEGT in the germline V gene. CDR3 length equals 12 residues. The CDR3 nucleotides read TGTGCCAGCAGAGAGGGGCGAGATACGCAGTATTTT. Encoded protein: CASREGRDTQYF.

In its sample, this clonotype was seen a few times. This chain connects TRBV7-2 to TRBJ2-5; D is ambiguous. Germline lookup yields CDR1 SGHTA and CDR2 FQGNSA. The CDR3 covers 11 residues. V lost 4 bases to trimming and J lost 5 bases, with 5 bases between them. The CDR3 loop is CASSSVETQYF. In DNA, the CDR3 is TGTGCCAGCAGCTCCGTGGAGACCCAGTACTTC.

V is TRBV5-4 and J is TRBJ1-4, with D uncertain. Deletions cut 4 bases from V and 2 bases from J, with 12 bases between. CDR1 and CDR2 from the germline V gene are SGHNT and YYREEE (reference sequence). This CDR3 has 15 residues. CDR3 sequence: CASSPGSGTNEKLFF. DNA of the CDR3: TGTGCCAGCAGCCCCGGATCCGGCACTAATGAAAAACTGTTTTTT.

The DNA for the CDR3 is TGTGCCAGCAGGGTCCATGGGGACTATGGCTACACCTTC. Translating it yields CASRVHGDYGYTF. The V call is TRBV6-1, the J call TRBJ1-2; no firm D call. Trimming cost V 6 bases and J 3 bases, with 11 bases left between them. The CDR3 totals 13 residues. Germline V CDR1 and CDR2: MNHNS, SASEGT.

The rearrangement uses TRBV6-5 and TRBJ1-1; D gene uncertain. Looked up from germline, CDR1 is MNHEY and CDR2 is SVGAGI. V was clipped by 0 bases and J by 3 bases, with 14 bases between them. This CDR3 has 16 amino acids. CDR3 in amino acids: CASSYSPPSRDTEAFF. The CDR3 bases are TGTGCCAGCAGTTACTCGCCCCCCTCAAGGGACACTGAAGCTTTCTTT.

The V gene is TRBV6-1, the J gene TRBJ1-2; possibly TRBD1 for D (5 bases). There are 14 residues in the CDR3. Germline CDR1 and CDR2: MNHNS and SASEGT. Trimming removed 6 bases from V and 7 bases from J, with 18 bases in between. The CDR3 protein is CASSQTRDYGGYTF. The CDR3, as DNA: TGTGCCAGCAGCCAAACCCGGGACTACGGTGGCTACACCTTC.

This sequence joins TRBV6-1 and TRBJ2-7, with 12 bases that match TRBD2. Germline trimming cut 4 bases from V and 4 bases from J; bases unmatched to any gene: 5. CDR1 MNHNS and CDR2 SASEGT come from the germline V gene. The CDR3 has 15 amino acids. The CDR3 loop is CASSAGTSGLYEQYF. CDR3 DNA sequence: TGTGCCAGCAGTGCCGGGACTAGCGGGTTATACGAGCAGTACTTC.

The V call is TRBV7-2, the J call TRBJ2-1, with D tentatively TRBD2 (5 bases). V lost 2 bases to trimming and J lost 5 bases, with 10 bases between them. Per germline, CDR1 SGHTA and CDR2 FQGNSA. This CDR3 region has 14 residues. The CDR3 loop is CASSLSFGDNEQFF. The CDR3, as DNA: TGTGCCAGCAGCTTATCTTTCGGGGACAATGAGCAGTTCTTC.

This clonotype has only one observation. V is TRBV11-2 and J is TRBJ1-6; TRBD1 is a possible D gene (5 bases). Germline assignment: CDR1 SGHAT and CDR2 FQNNGV. This CDR3 is built from 13 residues. The V and J ends lost 5 bases and 11 bases respectively, with 13 bases between them. The DNA of the CDR3 is TGTGCCAGCAGCGCCAGGGATACGGCACCCCTCCACTTT. Its translation is CASSARDTAPLHF.

This clonotype was seen a few times. The chain employs TRBV6-2 or TRBV6-3 and TRBJ1-3; D remains unclear. This CDR3 spans 16 amino acids. From germline, CDR1 is MNHEY and CDR2 SVGEGT. V gave up 4 bases and J gave up 3 bases, with 16 bases separating them. The CDR3 spells CASSSARGVGGNTIYF. As DNA, the CDR3 is TGTGCCAGCAGTTCCGCGCGCGGGGTCGGTGGAAACACCATATATTTT.

Only a few counts were recorded for this clonotype. The CDR3 sequence: CASSFKGDTQYF. CDR3 DNA: TGTGCCAGCAGTTTCAAGGGTGATACGCAGTATTTT. The V call is TRBV12-3 or TRBV12-4, the J call TRBJ2-3; D is ambiguous. The ends were cut back, 3 bases at V and 6 bases at J, with 7 bases in the middle. The CDR3 spans 12 residues.

The sample holds a few counts of this clonotype. V and J are TRBV6-1 and TRBJ1-3; TRBD1 is a possible D gene (6 bases). The CDR3 extends over 15 amino acids. The V end lost 7 bases, the J end lost 2 bases, and 15 bases lay between the germline ends. The germline CDR1 and CDR2 sequences are MNHNS and SASEGT. The CDR3 region is CASILQGNTGNTIYF. CDR3 DNA: TGTGCCAGCATCTTGCAGGGGAATACTGGAAACACCATATATTTT.

V and J are TRBV7-3 and TRBJ1-1; D is unclear. The CDR3 totals 14 residues. Deletions cut 3 bases from V and 0 bases from J, with 8 bases between. Germline-derived CDR1 and CDR2 are SGHTA and FQGTGA. The CDR3 DNA reads TGTGCCAGCAGCTTGTTGGTGATGAACACTGAAGCTTTCTTT. This gives the protein CASSLLVMNTEAFF.